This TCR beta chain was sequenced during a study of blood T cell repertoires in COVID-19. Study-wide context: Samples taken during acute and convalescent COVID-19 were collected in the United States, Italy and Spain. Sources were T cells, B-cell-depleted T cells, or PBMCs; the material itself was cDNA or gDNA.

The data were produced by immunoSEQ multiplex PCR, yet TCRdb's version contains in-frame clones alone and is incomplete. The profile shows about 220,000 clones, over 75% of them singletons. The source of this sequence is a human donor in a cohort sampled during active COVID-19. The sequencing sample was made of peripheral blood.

The CDR3: CASSLEHTELPEGNTIYF. DNA for the CDR3: TGTGCCAGCAGCTTAGAACATACGGAGCTCCCGGAGGGAAACACCATATATTTT. The J gene is TRBJ1-3, the V gene TRBV7-8; no firm D call. V lost 1 base to trimming and J lost 4 bases, with 20 bases between them. Germline-derived CDR1 and CDR2 are SGHVS and FQNEAQ. This CDR3 is built from 18 residues.